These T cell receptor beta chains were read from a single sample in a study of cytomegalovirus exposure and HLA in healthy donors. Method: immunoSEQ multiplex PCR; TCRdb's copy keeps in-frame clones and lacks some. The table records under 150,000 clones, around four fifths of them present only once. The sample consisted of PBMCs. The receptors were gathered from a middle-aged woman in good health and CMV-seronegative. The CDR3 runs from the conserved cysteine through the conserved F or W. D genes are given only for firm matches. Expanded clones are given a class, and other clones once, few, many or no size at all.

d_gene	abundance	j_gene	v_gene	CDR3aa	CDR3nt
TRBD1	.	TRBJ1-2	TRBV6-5	CASTPVDRVGGYTF	TGTGCCAGCACCCCTGTGGACAGGGTGGGTGGCTACACCTTC
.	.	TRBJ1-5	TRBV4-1	CASSRVRGSNQPQHF	TGCGCCAGCAGCCGGGTTCGGGGAAGCAATCAGCCCCAGCATTTT
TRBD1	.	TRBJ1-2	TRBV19	CASTDRALYGYTF	TGTGCCAGTACCGACAGGGCCCTCTATGGCTACACCTTC
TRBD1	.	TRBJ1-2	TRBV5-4	CASSSLGGLRAGGRGYTF	TGTGCCAGCAGCTCCTTAGGAGGCCTTAGGGCAGGGGGCAGGGGCTACACCTTC
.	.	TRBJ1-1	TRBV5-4	CASSLGHTGSNAEAFF	TGTGCCAGCAGCTTGGGACATACAGGGAGTAACGCTGAAGCTTTCTTT
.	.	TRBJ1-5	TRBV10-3	CAISGAGEVGNQPQHF	TGTGCCATCAGTGGCGCGGGGGAAGTCGGCAATCAGCCCCAGCATTTT
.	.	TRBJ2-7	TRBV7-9	CAITNRAENYEQYF	TGTGCCATAACCAACAGGGCAGAAAATTACGAGCAGTACTTC
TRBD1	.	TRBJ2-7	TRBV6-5	CASSYPTGGSEQYF	TGTGCCAGCAGTTACCCGACAGGGGGCAGCGAGCAGTACTTC
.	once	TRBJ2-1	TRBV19	CASRSREVYNEQFF	TGTGCCAGTAGGTCGAGGGAGGTTTACAATGAGCAGTTCTTC
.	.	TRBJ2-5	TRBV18	CASSPQEVAEETQYF	TGTGCCAGCTCACCACAGGAGGTAGCGGAAGAGACCCAGTACTTC
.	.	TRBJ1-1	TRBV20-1	CSARVRTEAFF	TGCAGTGCTAGAGTGCGGACTGAAGCTTTCTTT
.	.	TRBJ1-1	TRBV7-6	CASSLMVGDTEAFF	TGTGCCAGCAGCTTAATGGTAGGGGATACTGAAGCTTTCTTT
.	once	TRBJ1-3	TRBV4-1	CASSQRGADLSGNTIYF	TGCGCCAGCAGCCAGCGGGGGGCAGATCTCTCTGGAAACACCATATATTTT
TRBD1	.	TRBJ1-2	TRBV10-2	CASSAGQGSGYTF	TGCGCCAGCAGTGCCGGACAGGGGTCTGGCTACACCTTC
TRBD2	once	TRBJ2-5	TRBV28	CASSRLAGLQETQYF	TGTGCCAGCAGTCGACTAGCGGGGTTACAAGAGACCCAGTACTTC
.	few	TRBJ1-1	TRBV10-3	CAISESTVEAFF	TGTGCCATCAGTGAGTCGACAGTTGAAGCTTTCTTT
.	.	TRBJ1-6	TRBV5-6	CASSSGTPYNSPLHF	TGTGCCAGCAGCTCCGGGACTCCCTATAATTCACCCCTCCACTTT
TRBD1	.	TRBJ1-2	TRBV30	CAWSPGTGPLGGYTF	TGTGCCTGGAGCCCCGGGACAGGGCCCCTCGGAGGCTACACCTTC
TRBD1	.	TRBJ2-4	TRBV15	CATRSRGLTKNIQYF	TGTGCCACCAGGAGCAGGGGGCTAACCAAAAACATTCAGTACTTC
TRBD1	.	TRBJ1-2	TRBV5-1	CASSQGTVYGYTF	TGCGCCAGCAGCCAGGGGACAGTCTATGGCTACACCTTC
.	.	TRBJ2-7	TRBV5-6	CASSPRVGEQYF	TGTGCCAGCAGCCCCAGGGTCGGCGAGCAGTACTTC
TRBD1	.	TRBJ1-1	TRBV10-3	CAISERDRANTEAFF	TGTGCCATCAGTGAGAGGGACAGGGCGAACACTGAAGCTTTCTTT
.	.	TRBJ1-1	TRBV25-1	CASSTANTEAFF	TGTGCCAGCAGCACAGCGAACACTGAAGCTTTCTTT
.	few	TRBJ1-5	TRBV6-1	CASSEVDTSNQPQHF	TGTGCCAGCAGTGAAGTTGACACTAGCAATCAGCCCCAGCATTTT
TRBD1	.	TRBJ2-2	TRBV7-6	CASSSQGGIGELFF	TGTGCCAGCAGCTCACAGGGGGGCATCGGGGAGCTGTTTTTT
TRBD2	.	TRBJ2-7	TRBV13	CASSLGSGGAFYEQYF	TGTGCCAGCAGCTTAGGGAGCGGGGGGGCATTCTACGAGCAGTACTTC
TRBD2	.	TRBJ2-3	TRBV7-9	CASSLNFAGGHDTQYF	TGTGCCAGCAGCTTAAACTTTGCGGGGGGGCACGATACGCAGTATTTT
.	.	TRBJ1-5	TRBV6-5	CASSYASGVNQPQHF	TGTGCCAGCAGTTACGCGTCAGGGGTCAATCAGCCCCAGCATTTT
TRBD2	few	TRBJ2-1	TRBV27	CASSSLTSGGGNEQFF	TGTGCCAGCAGTTCCTTGACTAGCGGGGGGGGAAATGAGCAGTTCTTC
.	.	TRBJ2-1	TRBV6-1	CASSGRDNNYNEQFF	TGTGCCAGCAGTGGCCGGGACAACAACTACAATGAGCAGTTCTTC
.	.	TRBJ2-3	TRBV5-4	CASSLGTGERTDTQYF	TGTGCCAGCAGCTTGGGTACGGGGGAGCGCACAGATACGCAGTATTTT
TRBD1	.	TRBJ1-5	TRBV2	CASRPRTGSIQPQHF	TGTGCCAGCAGACCCAGGACAGGGAGCATTCAGCCCCAGCATTTT
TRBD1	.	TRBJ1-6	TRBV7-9	CASSSTTGHNSPLHF	TGTGCCAGCAGCTCAACGACAGGGCATAATTCACCCCTCCACTTT
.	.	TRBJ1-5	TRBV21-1	CASSKQGGNQPQHF	TGTGCCAGCAGCAAACAGGGAGGAAATCAGCCCCAGCATTTT
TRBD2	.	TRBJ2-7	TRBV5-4	CASSYGGLASSYEQYF	TGTGCCAGCAGCTACGGTGGACTAGCAAGCTCCTACGAGCAGTACTTC
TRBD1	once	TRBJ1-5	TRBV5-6	CASSQDRGGQPQHF	TGTGCCAGCAGCCAAGACAGGGGAGGTCAGCCCCAGCATTTT
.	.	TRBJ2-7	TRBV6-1	CASRSGDTYEQYF	TGTGCCAGCAGGAGCGGCGATACCTACGAGCAGTACTTC
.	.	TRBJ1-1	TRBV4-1	CASSPAVGNTEAFF	TGCGCCAGCAGCCCAGCGGTAGGGAACACTGAAGCTTTCTTT
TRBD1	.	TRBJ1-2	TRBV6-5	CASSLDRGYGYTF	TGTGCCAGCAGTTTGGACAGGGGGTATGGCTACACCTTC
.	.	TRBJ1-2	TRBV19	CASSIKSGGYTF	TGTGCCAGTAGTATAAAAAGCGGTGGCTACACCTTC
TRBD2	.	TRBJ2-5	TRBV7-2	CASSYGLAGAQETQYF	TGTGCCAGCAGCTACGGACTAGCGGGGGCTCAAGAGACCCAGTACTTC
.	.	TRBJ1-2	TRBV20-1	CSAARWAGYTF	TGCAGTGCTGCCCGGTGGGCCGGCTACACCTTC
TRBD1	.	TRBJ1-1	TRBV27	CASSLGSWTGLNTEAFF	TGTGCCAGCAGTTTAGGCTCCTGGACAGGGCTGAACACTGAAGCTTTCTTT
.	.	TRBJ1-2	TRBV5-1	CASSYTAGLNYGYTF	TGCGCCAGCAGCTATACAGCGGGGCTCAACTATGGCTACACCTTC
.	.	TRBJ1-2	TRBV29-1	CSVEDSGKEGYTF	TGCAGCGTTGAAGATTCCGGGAAGGAGGGCTACACCTTC
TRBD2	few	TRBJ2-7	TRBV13	CASSLGLAGTKQYF	TGTGCCAGCAGCCTCGGACTAGCGGGGACGAAGCAGTACTTC
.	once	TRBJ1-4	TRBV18	CASSPQGRQLREKLFF	TGTGCCAGCTCACCCCAGGGAAGACAGCTGAGAGAAAAACTGTTTTTT
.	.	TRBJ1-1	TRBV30	CAWSVERAGCEAFF	TGTGCCTGGAGTGTAGAGCGGGCAGGGTGTGAAGCTTTCTTT